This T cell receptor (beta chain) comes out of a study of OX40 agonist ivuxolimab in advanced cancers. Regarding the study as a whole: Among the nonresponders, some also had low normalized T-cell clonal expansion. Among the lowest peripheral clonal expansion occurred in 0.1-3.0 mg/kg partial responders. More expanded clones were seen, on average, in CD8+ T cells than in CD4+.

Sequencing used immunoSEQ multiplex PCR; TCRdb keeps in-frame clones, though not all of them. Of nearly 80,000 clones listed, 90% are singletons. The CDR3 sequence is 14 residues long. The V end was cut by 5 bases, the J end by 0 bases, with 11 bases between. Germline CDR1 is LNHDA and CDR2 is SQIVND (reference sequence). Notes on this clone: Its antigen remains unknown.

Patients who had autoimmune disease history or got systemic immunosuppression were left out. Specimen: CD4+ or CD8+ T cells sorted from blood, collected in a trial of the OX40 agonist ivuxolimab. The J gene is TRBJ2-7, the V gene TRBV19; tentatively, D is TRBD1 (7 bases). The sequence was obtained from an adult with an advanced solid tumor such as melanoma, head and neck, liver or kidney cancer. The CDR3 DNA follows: TGTGCCAGTAGTTCAGGGGGACTCTCCTACGAGCAGTACTTC. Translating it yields CASSSGGLSYEQYF.